Presented here are 22 T cell receptor beta chains from one specimen sequenced in a study of blood T cell repertoires in COVID-19. Here immunoSEQ multiplex PCR was the method, and the copy in TCRdb shows in-frame clones only, minus some. The sample holds fewer than 50,000 clones, roughly 88% seen once. The sequenced sample was peripheral blood. The receptors were gathered from a human donor in a cohort sampled during active COVID-19.

The gene calls are TRBV11-3 and TRBJ1-2; D gene uncertain. The CDR3 is made up of 16 amino acids. Germline V gene lookup returns CDR1 SGHNT and CDR2 YENEEA. Deletions cut 1 base from V and 6 bases from J, with 18 bases between. CDR3 amino acids: CASSLAPPPSGNGYTF. For the CDR3, the DNA is TGTGCCAGCAGCTTAGCTCCCCCCCCCTCGGGGAATGGCTACACCTTC.

In this sample, this clone turned up once. The chain has TRBV5-5 and TRBJ1-2; the D gene is possibly TRBD1 (5 bases). Trimming left V 5 bases short and J 4 bases short, with 21 bases between. The CDR3 sequence is 16 residues long. CDR1 is SGHKS, CDR2 YYEKEE, per germline (reference sequence). As DNA, the CDR3 is TGTGCCAGCAGATCTGAGGTGCCGGGGGTGGTCTATGGCTACACCTTC. Protein product: CASRSEVPGVVYGYTF.

This chain links TRBV4-1 with TRBJ2-7, with 8 bases fitting TRBD1. The germline V gene has CDR1 MGHRA and CDR2 YSYEKL. The CDR3 is 14 amino acids. Losses at the gene ends were 0 bases for V and 8 bases for J; bases not matched to a gene: 6. This chain's CDR3 is CASSQDSRGRKQYF. CDR3 sequence (DNA): TGCGCCAGCAGCCAAGATTCCAGGGGGCGTAAGCAGTACTTC.

The chain employs TRBV10-3 and TRBJ2-1; TRBD2 matches 11 bases. The germline V gene encodes CDR1 ENHRY and CDR2 SYGVKD. The V and J ends lost 4 bases and 6 bases, in that order; junction bases with no gene match: 5. The CDR3 has 15 amino acids. CDR3 sequence: CAISGWGTSGNEQFF. The DNA for the CDR3 is TGTGCCATCAGTGGTTGGGGGACTAGCGGCAATGAGCAGTTCTTC.

V and J are TRBV28 and TRBJ2-7, with TRBD2 identical over 16 bases. V was clipped by 4 bases and J by 5 bases; unmatched bases: 14. Germline CDR1 is MDHEN and CDR2 is SYDVKM. CDR3 length equals 19 residues. CDR3 bases: TGTGCCAGCAGTTCTACGGGACTAGCGGGAGGGCTGGGGGTCCACGAGCAGTACTTC. This translates into CASSSTGLAGGLGVHEQYF.

In DNA, the CDR3 is TGTGCCAGCAGCCCCAAGACTAGCGGTGCAGATACGCAGTATTTT. Encoded protein: CASSPKTSGADTQYF. The V call is TRBV7-2, the J call TRBJ2-3; 9 positions agree with TRBD2. CDR1 SGHTA and CDR2 FQGNSA come from the germline V gene. The CDR3 length is 15 residues. Losses at the gene ends were 5 bases for V and 4 bases for J; bases not matched to a gene: 7.

J is TRBJ2-7 and V is TRBV5-1; 9 nucleotides agree with TRBD1. This CDR3 region has 18 residues. The V gene end was trimmed by 4 bases and the J gene end by 1 base; junction bases not matched to a gene: 15. Germline loops: CDR1 SGHRS, CDR2 YFSETQ. Here the CDR3 reads CASSPRQGGTLQSYEQYF. CDR3 coding DNA: TGCGCCAGCAGCCCCAGACAGGGGGGCACCCTTCAGTCCTACGAGCAGTACTTC.

This clone has a handful of counts. The chain uses TRBV2 and TRBJ2-2; the match to TRBD1 covers 9 bases. V gave up 7 bases and J gave up 4 bases; unmatched junction bases: 10. The CDR3 consists of 16 residues. Per the germline V gene, CDR1 is SNHLY and CDR2 is FYNNEI. This chain's CDR3 is CASTLEGQGSTGELFF. The CDR3 DNA reads as TGTGCCAGCACCCTGGAGGGACAGGGATCCACCGGGGAGCTGTTTTTT.

This clone was counted once. This sequence joins TRBV24-1 and TRBJ2-1; 14 nucleotides agree with TRBD2. This CDR3 has 20 amino acids. With 5 bases clipped from V and 1 base from J, the junction kept 12 bases outside the gene matches. Germline V gives CDR1 KGHDR, CDR2 SFDVKD. Here the CDR3 DNA reads TGTGCCACCAGTGCTTTCCCCGGGACTAGCGGGAGCGGATCCTACAATGAGCAGTTCTTC. Amino acids: CATSAFPGTSGSGSYNEQFF.

The chain joins TRBV27 to TRBJ2-7; D is unresolved. The CDR3 sequence is 15 residues long. The V gene lost 0 bases and the J gene lost 0 bases, with 9 bases spanning the gap. Germline loops: CDR1 MNHEY, CDR2 SMNVEV (reference sequence). CDR3 coding DNA: TGTGCCAGCAGTTTATCGATCGGTAGCTCCTACGAGCAGTACTTC. This sequence encodes CASSLSIGSSYEQYF.

The chain links TRBV12-3 or TRBV12-4 to TRBJ1-2; 8 bases are a match to TRBD1. V lost 7 bases to trimming and J lost 7 bases; unmatched junction nucleotides: 8. This CDR3 region has 13 residues. The CDR3, as DNA: TGTGCCAGCACCCGTCGAGACAGGGGTGGCTACACCTTC. Translating it yields CASTRRDRGGYTF.

The chain combines TRBV5-1 with TRBJ1-5, with D maybe TRBD1 (6 bases). Germline V gene data show CDR1 as SGHRS and CDR2 as YFSETQ. The CDR3 covers 15 residues. V lost 1 base and J lost 2, with 10 bases in between. CDR3 loop: CASSLRPGGNQPQHF. The DNA of the CDR3 is TGCGCCAGCAGCTTGCGGCCAGGGGGCAATCAGCCCCAGCATTTT.

The rearrangement uses TRBV15 and TRBJ1-1; a weak D match, TRBD1 (5 bases). Looked up from germline, CDR1 is LNHNV and CDR2 is YYDKDF (reference sequence). Trimming shortened V by 1 base and J by 5 bases, and 17 bases separated the two germline ends. This CDR3 comprises 16 residues. The CDR3 loop reads CATSRGGGSIVTEAFF. CDR3 nucleotide sequence: TGTGCCACCAGCAGAGGTGGGGGGAGTATTGTTACTGAAGCTTTCTTT.

V gene TRBV7-6 combines with J gene TRBJ2-7, with 7 bases aligning to TRBD2. J was trimmed by 6 bases and V by 1 base; bases with no gene match: 0. The CDR3 is 12 amino acids. Germline CDR1 reads SGHVS; CDR2 reads FNYEAQ. CDR3 region: CASSLGGGEQYF. In DNA form, the CDR3 reads TGTGCCAGCAGCTTAGGGGGGGGCGAGCAGTACTTC.

The V and J genes are TRBV10-3 and TRBJ2-7; 8 positions match TRBD1. This CDR3 is built from 14 residues. J gave up 2 bases and V 7 bases, and 7 bases lay outside the gene matches. Germline CDR1 ENHRY, CDR2 SYGVKD. CDR3 loop: CAIKSSGQAYEQYF. The CDR3 coding sequence is TGTGCCATCAAGTCGTCGGGACAGGCCTACGAGCAGTACTTC.

This clone was observed a handful of times. The gene calls are TRBV2 and TRBJ1-1, with a weak D call TRBD1 (5 bases). CDR3 size: 14 residues. The germline V and J ends were trimmed by 7 bases and 1 base, with 13 bases remaining between them. Germline values: CDR1 SNHLY, CDR2 FYNNEI. The CDR3 coding sequence is TGTGCCAGCACCGGGGGACGATCGAACACTGAAGCTTTCTTT. This translates into CASTGGRSNTEAFF.

The gene calls are TRBV5-6 and TRBJ2-7; D unresolved. This CDR3 region has 12 residues. Deletions cut 6 bases from V and 1 base from J, with 8 bases between. Per the germline V gene, CDR1 is SGHDT and CDR2 is YYEEEE. The DNA of the CDR3 is TGTGCCAGCACTACCCAATCCTACGAGCAGTACTTC. Translated, it gives CASTTQSYEQYF.

This clone occurred a few times. The rearrangement uses TRBV6-2 or TRBV6-3 and TRBJ2-2, with D maybe TRBD2 (5 bases). Per germline, CDR1 MNHEY and CDR2 SVGEGT. V was shortened by 6 bases and J by 7 bases, with 15 bases between the two germline ends. This CDR3 comprises 14 residues. The CDR3 spells CASSQNGENGELFF. CDR3 DNA sequence: TGTGCCAGCAGCCAGAATGGGGAGAACGGGGAGCTGTTTTTT.

This chain uses TRBV21-1 with TRBJ2-7; TRBD1, as called in the table, went unchecked against the DNA. TRBV21-1 is assigned pseudogene status. This CDR3 spans 16 amino acids. CDR3: CASSKVSAGGSYEQYF. The CDR3 region has the DNA TGTGCCAGCAGCAAAGTATCGGCAGGGGGTTCCTACGAGCAGTACTTC.

J is TRBJ1-2 and V is TRBV24-1; 7 positions match TRBD1. V lost 4 bases to trimming and J lost 5 bases; unmatched junction nucleotides: 6. Germline lookup yields CDR1 KGHDR and CDR2 SFDVKD. CDR3 length: 14 amino acids. The CDR3 loop is CATSESGGGYGYTF. Here the CDR3 DNA reads TGTGCCACCAGTGAGTCAGGGGGAGGTTATGGCTACACCTTC.

This clone was picked up a small number of times. The DNA of the CDR3 is TGTGCCAGCAGCGTGGCGGGGCAACGATCCTCTGGAAACACCATATATTTT. Translated: CASSVAGQRSSGNTIYF. V gene TRBV9 combines with J gene TRBJ1-3, with D perhaps TRBD1 (5 bases). Germline CDR1 reads SGDLS; CDR2 reads YYNGEE. Trimming removed 2 bases from V and 0 bases from J, with 15 bases in between. The CDR3 totals 17 residues.

V and J are TRBV27 and TRBJ2-3; the match to TRBD2 covers 14 bases. This CDR3 is built from 18 residues. V lost 6 bases to trimming and J lost 0 bases; unmatched junction nucleotides: 8. Germline loops: CDR1 MNHEY, CDR2 SMNVEV (reference sequence). Written as DNA, the CDR3 is TGTGCCAGCAGCTTTCGTGGACTAGCGGGAGGTAGCACAGATACGCAGTATTTT. It codes for CASSFRGLAGGSTDTQYF.